The 15 T cell receptor beta chains given below trace back to one sample, sequenced in a study of blood T cell repertoires in COVID-19. The method was immunoSEQ multiplex PCR; TCRdb's version includes in-frame clones alone and lacks a portion of them. This sample carries roughly 200,000 clones, about 90% of them seen once, and the ten largest clones take almost 4%. The sequenced material came from PBMCs or T cells enriched from blood (not recorded which). The receptors were gathered from a woman aged 30 to 39 with acute COVID-19.

V is TRBV27 and J is TRBJ1-5; D not resolved. CDR1 is MNHEY and CDR2 is SMNVEV in the germline V gene (reference sequence). The CDR3 sequence is 14 residues long. V was pared by 1 base and J by 4 bases, with 8 bases between. CDR3 sequence (DNA): TGTGCCAGCAGTTTATGGGCGCGTAATCAGCCCCAGCATTTT. Translation: CASSLWARNQPQHF.

The chain couples TRBV23-1 to TRBJ1-1; D is perhaps TRBD1 (6 bases). TRBV23-1 is flagged as an ORF with uncertain function. Trimming took off 3 bases at V and 0 bases at J, with 14 bases between the two ends. This CDR3 has 16 amino acids. CDR3 in amino acids: CASSHPGTSMNTEAFF. The CDR3 bases are TGCGCCAGCAGTCATCCCGGGACAAGTATGAACACTGAAGCTTTCTTT.

This clone was picked up one time. This chain connects TRBV10-3 to TRBJ2-2; tentative D call: TRBD1 (6 bases). V dropped 7 bases and J dropped 7 bases, with 16 bases sitting between them. This CDR3 has 14 residues. CDR1 is ENHRY, CDR2 SYGVKD, per germline. CDR3 sequence reads: CAITPGYRDGELFF. The CDR3 region has the DNA TGTGCCATCACCCCGGGGTACAGGGACGGGGAGCTGTTTTTT.

A single count supports this clone. The chain joins TRBV18 to TRBJ1-1; 10 positions match TRBD1. J gave up 4 bases and V 6 bases, and 11 bases lay outside the gene matches. This CDR3 has 16 amino acids. The germline CDR1 and CDR2 sequences are KGHSH and LQKENI. CDR3 residues: CASSLRDRGGSTEAFF. CDR3 bases: TGTGCCAGCTCGCTCCGGGACAGGGGAGGAAGCACTGAAGCTTTCTTT.

This clone was observed a few times. The V call is TRBV7-3, the J call TRBJ2-7; 9 bases are shared with TRBD1. The V gene end was trimmed by 4 bases and the J gene end by 1 base; junction bases not matched to a gene: 5. The CDR3 totals 15 residues. Germline CDR1 SGHTA, CDR2 FQGTGA. In DNA form, the CDR3 reads TGTGCCAGCAGCTGGGGACAGGGCGGTTCCTACGAGCAGTACTTC. Translating gives CASSWGQGGSYEQYF.

In its sample, this clone was seen a few times. The chain recombines TRBV3-1 (or the pseudogene TRBV3-2) with TRBJ1-3; a weak D match, TRBD1 (5 bases). Germline CDR1 LGHDT, CDR2 YNNKEL (reference sequence). V gave up 2 bases and J gave up 7 bases, with 15 bases separating them. This CDR3 contains 15 residues. CDR3 sequence: CASSQPSAGYNTIYF. The CDR3 nucleotides read TGTGCCAGCAGCCAACCCAGCGCAGGGTATAACACCATATATTTT.

The rearrangement links TRBV3-1 (or the pseudogene TRBV3-2) to TRBJ1-2; 8 bases map to TRBD1. Germline CDR1 and CDR2: LGHDT and YNNKEL (reference sequence). J lost 4 bases, V lost 2 bases, and 0 bases had no gene match. The CDR3 loop spans 13 amino acids. In DNA form, the CDR3 reads TGTGCCAGCAGCCAAACAGGGGGCTATGGCTACACCTTC. This gives the protein CASSQTGGYGYTF.

This chain uses TRBV14 with TRBJ1-1, with 7 bases that match TRBD1. The V gene's germline CDR1 is SGHDN and CDR2 FVKESK. J gave up 1 base and V 1 base, and 3 bases lay outside the gene matches. This CDR3 region has 15 residues. Here the CDR3 reads CASSQGGQWNTEAFF. CDR3 DNA: TGTGCCAGCAGCCAAGGGGGACAGTGGAACACTGAAGCTTTCTTT.

The V and J genes are TRBV11-3 and TRBJ2-1; D uncertain. V was shortened by 5 bases and J by 2 bases, with 13 bases between the two germline ends. The CDR3 contains 15 residues. CDR1 and CDR2 (germline): SGHNT, YENEEA. CDR3 DNA: TGTGCCAGCAGCCCGACTCGTATCGCCTACAATGAGCAGTTCTTC. As protein: CASSPTRIAYNEQFF.

This chain uses TRBV4-1 with TRBJ1-4, with 7 bases aligning to TRBD1. With V trimmed by 0 bases and J by 0 bases, 10 bases remained unmatched. Germline CDR1 reads MGHRA; CDR2 reads YSYEKL. The CDR3 contains 19 residues. This CDR3 is CASSQEGTVLVTTNEKLFF. The CDR3 nucleotides read TGCGCCAGCAGCCAAGAGGGGACAGTCTTGGTTACAACTAATGAAAAACTGTTTTTT.

The chain links TRBV19 to TRBJ1-4; D not resolved. The CDR3 extends over 15 amino acids. V lost 4 bases, J lost 0 bases, and 9 bases lay in between. Per the germline V gene, CDR1 is LNHDA and CDR2 is SQIVND (reference sequence). CDR3 DNA: TGTGCCAGTAGTACGGCAGCGGCAACTAATGAAAAACTGTTTTTT. It translates to CASSTAAATNEKLFF.

The chain joins TRBV5-1 to TRBJ2-7; maybe TRBD1 (8 bases). From germline, CDR1 is SGHRS and CDR2 YFSETQ. Trimming took off 9 bases at V and 3 bases at J, with 16 bases between the two ends. The CDR3 contains 13 residues. This chain's CDR3 is CAIHTGGDYEQYF. In DNA form, the CDR3 reads TGCGCCATCCATACAGGGGGGGACTACGAGCAGTACTTC.

The chain is built from TRBV7-2 and TRBJ2-2; the match to TRBD1 covers 12 bases. The V gene's germline CDR1 is SGHTA and CDR2 FQGNSA. The CDR3 runs to 16 residues. V was pared by 5 bases and J by 6 bases, with 7 bases of the junction left unmatched. The CDR3 sequence: CASSLPGQGAAGELFF. For the CDR3, the DNA is TGTGCCAGCAGCCTCCCGGGACAGGGGGCAGCCGGGGAGCTGTTTTTT.

The chain combines TRBV7-8 with TRBJ1-2; 7 bases are shared with TRBD1. Unmatched junction bases numbered 6, after V lost 4 bases and J lost 7 bases. In germline, CDR1 is SGHVS, CDR2 FQNEAQ. The CDR3 has 13 amino acids. CDR3 loop: CASSSTGVRGYTF. Here the CDR3 DNA reads TGTGCCAGCAGCTCCACAGGGGTTCGTGGCTACACCTTC.

This clone occurred once. The V call is TRBV10-3, the J call TRBJ1-1; weak D call: TRBD1 (6 bases). V was shortened by 2 bases and J by 3 bases, with 7 bases between the two germline ends. Germline V gene lookup returns CDR1 ENHRY and CDR2 SYGVKD. The CDR3 is 13 residues long. The CDR3 sequence: CAISENRDTEAFF. The CDR3, as DNA: TGTGCCATCAGTGAGAACAGGGACACTGAAGCTTTCTTT.